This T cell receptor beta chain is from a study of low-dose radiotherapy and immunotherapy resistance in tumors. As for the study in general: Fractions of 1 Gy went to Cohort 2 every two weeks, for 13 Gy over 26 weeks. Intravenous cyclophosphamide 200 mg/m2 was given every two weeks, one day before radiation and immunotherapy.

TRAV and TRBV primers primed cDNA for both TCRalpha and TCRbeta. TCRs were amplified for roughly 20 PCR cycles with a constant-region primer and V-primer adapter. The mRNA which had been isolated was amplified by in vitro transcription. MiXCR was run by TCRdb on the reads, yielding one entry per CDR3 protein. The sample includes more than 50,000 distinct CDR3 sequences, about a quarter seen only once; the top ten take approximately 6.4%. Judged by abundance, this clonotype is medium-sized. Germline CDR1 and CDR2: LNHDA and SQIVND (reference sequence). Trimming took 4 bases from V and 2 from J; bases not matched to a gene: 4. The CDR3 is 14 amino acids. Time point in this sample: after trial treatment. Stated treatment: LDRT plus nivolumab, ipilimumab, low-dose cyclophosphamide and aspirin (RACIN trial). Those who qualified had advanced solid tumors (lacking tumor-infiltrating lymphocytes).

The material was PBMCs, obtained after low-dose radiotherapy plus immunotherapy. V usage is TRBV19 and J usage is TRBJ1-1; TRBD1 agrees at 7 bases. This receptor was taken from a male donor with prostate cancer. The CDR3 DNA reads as TGTGCCAGTAGTAGTGGACAGGTTAACACTGAAGCTTTCTTT. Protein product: CASSSGQVNTEAFF.